The 6 T cell receptor beta chains below come from one sample, sequenced in a study of blood T cell repertoires in COVID-19. Libraries were prepared by immunoSEQ multiplex PCR; TCRdb keeps only in-frame clonotypes and omits some of them. Here the sample spans some 340,000 clones, approximately 81% being singletons. The sequencing sample was made of peripheral blood. The receptors derive from a woman younger than 35 with acute or convalescent COVID-19.

The V gene is TRBV28, the J gene TRBJ2-7, with 7 nucleotides matching TRBD2. J lost 4 bases, V lost 6 bases, and 12 bases had no gene match. Per the germline V gene, CDR1 is MDHEN and CDR2 is SYDVKM. The CDR3 has 15 residues. As DNA, the CDR3 is TGTGCCAGCAGGTGGGGGACTACCCGATTTTACGAGCAGTACTTC. Amino acids: CASRWGTTRFYEQYF. Complete variable domain (other parts from reference TRBV28 and TRBJ2-7): DVKVTQSSRYLVKRTGEKVFLECVQDMDHENMFWYRQDPGLGLRLIYFSYDVKMKEKGDIPEGYSVSREKKERFSLILESASTNQTSMYLCASRWGTTRFYEQYFGPGTRLTVT.

This clone was observed once. CDR3 protein: CASSPLQGGEGGYTF. CDR3 DNA: TGTGCCAGCTCACCATTACAGGGGGGAGAGGGCGGCTACACCTTC. The chain links TRBV18 to TRBJ1-2, with 8 bases matching TRBD1. Germline assignment: CDR1 KGHSH and CDR2 LQKENI. V lost 2 bases and J lost 8; bases outside the gene matches: 10. The CDR3 consists of 15 residues.

The chain couples TRBV10-1 to TRBJ2-1; 9 bases are shared with TRBD2. Germline CDR1 and CDR2: WNHNN and SYGVQD (reference sequence). V gave up 0 bases and J gave up 3 bases; unmatched junction bases: 3. This CDR3 spans 16 amino acids. CDR3 nucleotides: TGCGCCAGCAGTGAGTCCGGCGGGGGGGGCTACAATGAGCAGTTCTTC. Translated, it gives CASSESGGGGYNEQFF.

CDR3 region: CASSEDRAYEQYF. CDR3 nucleotide sequence: TGCGCCAGCAGTGAAGACAGAGCCTACGAGCAGTACTTC. The chain uses TRBV10-1 and TRBJ2-7, with D possibly matching TRBD1 (5 bases). The ends were cut back, 3 bases at V and 2 bases at J, with 8 bases in the middle. CDR3 length: 13 amino acids. Germline CDR1 and CDR2: WNHNN and SYGVQD (reference sequence).

The chain carries TRBV10-2 and TRBJ2-5; no firm D call. The germline gives CDR1 WSHSY, CDR2 SAAADI. V was shortened by 6 bases and J by 1 base, with 9 bases between the two germline ends. The CDR3 has 13 residues. The CDR3: CASSQMSQETQYF. The CDR3 DNA sequence: TGCGCCAGCAGCCAGATGTCCCAAGAGACCCAGTACTTC.

The V and J genes are TRBV29-1 and TRBJ2-4, with 8 nucleotides matching TRBD2. CDR1 and CDR2 from the germline V gene are SQVTM and ANQGSEA. This CDR3 has 14 amino acids. With V trimmed by 5 bases and J by 3 bases, 6 bases remained unmatched. CDR3 DNA: TGCAGCGTTTCGGGAGGGCTAAACAAAAACATTCAGTACTTC. As protein: CSVSGGLNKNIQYF.